The subject of this entry is one T cell receptor (beta chain). Its antigen is undetermined. This entry is derived from a study of T cells in localized non-small cell lung cancer. TCRdb keeps only in-frame clones here, not all; method: immunoSEQ multiplex PCR. The repertoire holds about 33,000 clones, 85% to 90% seen once, with about 3.9% in the top ten. This CDR3 is 11 amino acids long. V was cut by 6 bases and J by 4 bases, with 9 bases left in between. Germline V gene sequence: CDR1 SQVTM, CDR2 ANQGSEA. Study-level points and caveats: Compared with tumor, uninvolved adjacent lung displayed greater T cell clonality, ranking highest overall. Because researchers sequenced only one region of the tumor, heterogeneity is still possible. Greater T cell density in blood accompanied longer overall survival. Across samples, adjacent lung featured a median around 57 of the top 100 tumor clones.

Here the sequenced sample was peripheral blood, taken before any cancer treatment. The TCR was taken from a man between 40 and 70 years old with stage I lung adenocarcinoma. The V gene is TRBV29-1, the J gene TRBJ1-1; possibly TRBD1 for D (5 bases). CDR3 nucleotides: TGCAGCGTCGGGGGGGGCACTGAAGCTTTCTTT. Its protein product is CSVGGGTEAFF.